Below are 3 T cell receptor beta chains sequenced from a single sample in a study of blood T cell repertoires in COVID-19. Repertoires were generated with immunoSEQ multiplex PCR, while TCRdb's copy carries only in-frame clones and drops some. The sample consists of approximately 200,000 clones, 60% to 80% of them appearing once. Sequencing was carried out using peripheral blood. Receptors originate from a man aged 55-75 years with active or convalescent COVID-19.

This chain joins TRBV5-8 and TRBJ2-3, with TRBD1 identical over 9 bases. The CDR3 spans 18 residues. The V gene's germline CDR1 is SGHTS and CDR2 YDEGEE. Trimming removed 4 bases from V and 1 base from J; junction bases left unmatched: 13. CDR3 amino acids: CASSRLPGTGIGTDTQYF. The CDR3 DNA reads TGTGCCAGCAGCCGCTTACCCGGGACAGGGATCGGCACAGATACGCAGTATTTT.

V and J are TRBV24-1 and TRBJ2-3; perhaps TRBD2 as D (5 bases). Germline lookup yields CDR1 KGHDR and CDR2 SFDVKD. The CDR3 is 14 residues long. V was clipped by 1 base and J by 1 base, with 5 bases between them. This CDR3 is CATSDFGGTDTQYF. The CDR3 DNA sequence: TGTGCCACCAGTGATTTCGGGGGCACAGATACGCAGTATTTT.

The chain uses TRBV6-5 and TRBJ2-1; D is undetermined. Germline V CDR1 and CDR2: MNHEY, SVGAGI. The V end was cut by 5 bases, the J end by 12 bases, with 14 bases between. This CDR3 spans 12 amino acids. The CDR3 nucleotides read TGTGCCAGCAGTCGACCGGGTACACGGCAGTTCTTC. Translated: CASSRPGTRQFF.